Listed below are T cell receptor beta chains from one sample, sequenced in a study of cytomegalovirus exposure and HLA in healthy donors. Using immunoSEQ multiplex PCR, the repertoire was profiled, and TCRdb retains in-frame clones only, with some absent. This sample yields approximately 130,000 clones, of which under 90% are seen a single time; 2.1% belongs to the top ten. Sequencing was performed on PBMCs. The source is a woman aged 30 to 39 in good health and CMV-seronegative. CDR3s include the opening cysteine and the closing phenylalanine or tryptophan. Fields, in order: D gene, clone size, J gene, V gene, CDR3 DNA, CDR3 protein. The D gene is left open where the match is weak. Part of the rows lack a size; the others show once, few, many or a class for expanded clones.

D gene: TRBD1; clone size: NA; J gene: TRBJ1-4; V gene: TRBV7-9; CDR3 DNA: TGTGCCAGCAGCTCAGGACAGGTTCCAACTAATGAAAAACTGTTTTTT; CDR3 protein: CASSSGQVPTNEKLFF
D gene: TRBD1; clone size: NA; J gene: TRBJ1-2; V gene: TRBV19; CDR3 DNA: TGTGCCAGTAGTATAGCGACAGGGAGTAGCTATGGCTACACCTTC; CDR3 protein: CASSIATGSSYGYTF
D gene: TRBD2; clone size: NA; J gene: TRBJ2-7; V gene: TRBV13; CDR3 DNA: TGTGCCAGCAGCTCCCGCCGTGAGGGAGGGACCTACGAGCAGTACTTC; CDR3 protein: CASSSRREGGTYEQYF
D gene: NA; clone size: NA; J gene: TRBJ1-4; V gene: TRBV5-1; CDR3 DNA: TGCGCCAGCAGCTTGGCGAGCCGTCTAGTTGCAACTAATGAAAAACTGTTTTTT; CDR3 protein: CASSLASRLVATNEKLFF
D gene: TRBD1; clone size: NA; J gene: TRBJ2-3; V gene: TRBV5-1; CDR3 DNA: TGCGCCAGCAGCTCCAGGACAGGCCTTTCTACAGATACGCAGTATTTT; CDR3 protein: CASSSRTGLSTDTQYF
D gene: TRBD2; clone size: NA; J gene: TRBJ2-1; V gene: TRBV5-1; CDR3 DNA: TGCGCCAGCAGCCCAACCAGGGGGATACTAGCGGGGAATGAGCAGTTCTTC; CDR3 protein: CASSPTRGILAGNEQFF
D gene: TRBD1; clone size: once; J gene: TRBJ1-2; V gene: TRBV5-1; CDR3 DNA: TGCGCCAGCAGCCGGGGACAGAACTATGGCTACACCTTC; CDR3 protein: CASSRGQNYGYTF
D gene: NA; clone size: NA; J gene: TRBJ2-7; V gene: TRBV5-6; CDR3 DNA: TGTGCCAGCAGCTTAACGGTATCCTACGAGCAGTACTTC; CDR3 protein: CASSLTVSYEQYF
D gene: NA; clone size: NA; J gene: TRBJ2-5; V gene: TRBV6-5; CDR3 DNA: TGTGCCAGCAGTTACTCCGGGAAAGAGACCCAGTACTTC; CDR3 protein: CASSYSGKETQYF
D gene: TRBD1; clone size: NA; J gene: TRBJ2-7; V gene: TRBV11-2; CDR3 DNA: TGTGCCAGCAGCTCCGGGACAGGGGACGCCTACGAGCAGTACTTC; CDR3 protein: CASSSGTGDAYEQYF
D gene: TRBD1; clone size: NA; J gene: TRBJ1-2; V gene: TRBV7-8; CDR3 DNA: TGTGCCAGCAGCTTAAGGACAGGGGGCAACTATGGCTACACCTTC; CDR3 protein: CASSLRTGGNYGYTF
D gene: TRBD1; clone size: NA; J gene: TRBJ1-5; V gene: TRBV2; CDR3 DNA: TGTGCCAGCACCGAGGCGGACAGGGTTAGCAATCAGCCCCAGCATTTT; CDR3 protein: CASTEADRVSNQPQHF
D gene: TRBD1; clone size: NA; J gene: TRBJ2-7; V gene: TRBV30; CDR3 DNA: TGTGCCTGGCTACAGGGGGGCTACGAGCAGTACTTC; CDR3 protein: CAWLQGGYEQYF
D gene: NA; clone size: once; J gene: TRBJ1-5; V gene: TRBV4-3; CDR3 DNA: TGCGCCAGCAGCCAAGAGTATGAAGGGAGACAGCCCCAGCATTTT; CDR3 protein: CASSQEYEGRQPQHF
D gene: NA; clone size: NA; J gene: TRBJ1-5; V gene: TRBV6-5; CDR3 DNA: TGTGCCAGCAGTTACCGGGGGATGCAGCCCCAGCATTTT; CDR3 protein: CASSYRGMQPQHF
D gene: TRBD1; clone size: NA; J gene: TRBJ2-5; V gene: TRBV5-4; CDR3 DNA: TGTGCCAGCAGACCCGGGACAGAAGAGACCCAGTACTTC; CDR3 protein: CASRPGTEETQYF
D gene: TRBD1; clone size: NA; J gene: TRBJ2-7; V gene: TRBV4-1; CDR3 DNA: TGCGCCAGCAGCCAAGGTTGGGGACAGGGGTCGAACGAGCAGTACTTC; CDR3 protein: CASSQGWGQGSNEQYF
D gene: NA; clone size: NA; J gene: TRBJ2-7; V gene: TRBV27; CDR3 DNA: TGTGCCAGCAGGGGGGGAACCTACGAGCAGTACTTC; CDR3 protein: CASRGGTYEQYF
D gene: NA; clone size: NA; J gene: TRBJ1-2; V gene: TRBV6-6; CDR3 DNA: TGTGCCAGCAGTTACTCCAATGCAGGAAACTATGGCTACACCTTC; CDR3 protein: CASSYSNAGNYGYTF
D gene: NA; clone size: few; J gene: TRBJ1-6; V gene: TRBV9; CDR3 DNA: TGTGCCAGCAGCGTAGAGGCAGCTCGGGATTCACCCCTCCACTTT; CDR3 protein: CASSVEAARDSPLHF
D gene: TRBD2; clone size: NA; J gene: TRBJ2-5; V gene: TRBV7-9; CDR3 DNA: TGTGCCAGCAGCCTCACCGGGACTAGCGGGGGATTTAAAGAGACCCAGTACTTC; CDR3 protein: CASSLTGTSGGFKETQYF
D gene: TRBD2; clone size: NA; J gene: TRBJ2-2; V gene: TRBV4-3; CDR3 DNA: TGCGCCAGCAGCCAAGGAGCGGGGGTCAACACCGGGGAGCTGTTTTTT; CDR3 protein: CASSQGAGVNTGELFF
D gene: NA; clone size: NA; J gene: TRBJ1-1; V gene: TRBV4-3; CDR3 DNA: TGCGCCAGCAGCCAAGAAATATCGGGCACTGAAGCTTTCTTT; CDR3 protein: CASSQEISGTEAFF
D gene: NA; clone size: NA; J gene: TRBJ1-1; V gene: TRBV7-2; CDR3 DNA: TGTGCCAGCAGCATGGGGCACTTGGACGGCACTGAAGCTTTCTTT; CDR3 protein: CASSMGHLDGTEAFF
D gene: TRBD2; clone size: few; J gene: TRBJ2-1; V gene: TRBV4-3; CDR3 DNA: TGCGCCAGCAGCCAAGGGTTCGGGGGGAATGAGCAGTTCTTC; CDR3 protein: CASSQGFGGNEQFF
D gene: TRBD1; clone size: medium-sized; J gene: TRBJ2-7; V gene: TRBV10-1; CDR3 DNA: TGCGCCAGCACCAGGGACAGACCATACTACGAGCAGTACTTC; CDR3 protein: CASTRDRPYYEQYF
D gene: NA; clone size: NA; J gene: TRBJ2-6; V gene: TRBV12-1; CDR3 DNA: TGTGCCAGCAGCCAGGGGCCTGGGGCCAACGTCCTGACTTTC; CDR3 protein: CASSQGPGANVLTF
D gene: TRBD2; clone size: NA; J gene: TRBJ2-3; V gene: TRBV7-9; CDR3 DNA: TGTGCCAGCAGCCGCGTCACTAGCGGGGCAAATACGCAGTATTTT; CDR3 protein: CASSRVTSGANTQYF
D gene: NA; clone size: NA; J gene: TRBJ1-1; V gene: TRBV2; CDR3 DNA: TGTGCCAGCAGAATGACAGAGCAGCTCCGTGAAGCTTTCTTT; CDR3 protein: CASRMTEQLREAFF
D gene: NA; clone size: NA; J gene: TRBJ1-3; V gene: TRBV5-6; CDR3 DNA: TGTGCCAGCATCCGTTTGAGGGCACCTGGAAACACCATATATTTT; CDR3 protein: CASIRLRAPGNTIYF
D gene: NA; clone size: NA; J gene: TRBJ1-1; V gene: TRBV7-5; CDR3 DNA: TGTGCCAGAGGGAGGGAGAGTATCTTCATGAACACTGAAGCTTTCTTT; CDR3 protein: CARGRESIFMNTEAFF
D gene: TRBD1; clone size: NA; J gene: TRBJ2-2; V gene: TRBV6-6; CDR3 DNA: TGTGCCAGCTCCTCCGGGACAGGGGGCCCCGGGGAGCTGTTTTTT; CDR3 protein: CASSSGTGGPGELFF
D gene: TRBD1; clone size: NA; J gene: TRBJ2-6; V gene: TRBV11-3; CDR3 DNA: TGTGCCAGCAGCTCTGGCAGGGGGAGTGGGGCCAACGTCCTGACTTTC; CDR3 protein: CASSSGRGSGANVLTF
D gene: NA; clone size: NA; J gene: TRBJ2-6; V gene: TRBV4-1; CDR3 DNA: TGCGCCAGCAGCCAAGGAACCGCGGGCTCTGGGGCCAACGTCCTGACTTTC; CDR3 protein: CASSQGTAGSGANVLTF
D gene: TRBD1; clone size: NA; J gene: TRBJ1-1; V gene: TRBV10-2; CDR3 DNA: TGCGCCAGCAGTGAGCGGGACAGAGTGAACACTGAAGCTTTCTTT; CDR3 protein: CASSERDRVNTEAFF
D gene: TRBD1; clone size: NA; J gene: TRBJ2-7; V gene: TRBV15; CDR3 DNA: TGTGCCACCAGCAGAGATGGGTACCGGGACAGAGGCGCCTACGAGCAGTACTTC; CDR3 protein: CATSRDGYRDRGAYEQYF
D gene: TRBD1; clone size: NA; J gene: TRBJ1-3; V gene: TRBV4-1; CDR3 DNA: TGCGCCAGCAGCCTCTATGGGGACAGGGCTGGAAACACCATATATTTT; CDR3 protein: CASSLYGDRAGNTIYF
D gene: NA; clone size: NA; J gene: TRBJ1-1; V gene: TRBV5-1; CDR3 DNA: TGCGCCAGCAGCTCCAGGGGTTCCTGGGACACTGAAGCTTTCTTT; CDR3 protein: CASSSRGSWDTEAFF
D gene: TRBD1; clone size: NA; J gene: TRBJ1-2; V gene: TRBV6-5; CDR3 DNA: TGTGCCAGCAGTTACGGGGACAGGGCTAATGGCTACACCTTC; CDR3 protein: CASSYGDRANGYTF
D gene: NA; clone size: NA; J gene: TRBJ1-1; V gene: TRBV7-9; CDR3 DNA: TGTGCCAGCAGCCCTAGTGGAGTGAACACTGAAGCTTTCTTT; CDR3 protein: CASSPSGVNTEAFF
D gene: NA; clone size: NA; J gene: TRBJ2-7; V gene: TRBV14; CDR3 DNA: TGTGCCAGCAGCCAAGAGCACCTCTGGCACGAGCAGTACTTC; CDR3 protein: CASSQEHLWHEQYF
D gene: NA; clone size: NA; J gene: TRBJ2-7; V gene: TRBV10-3; CDR3 DNA: TGTGCCATCAGTGAGCGGTACGAGCAGTACTTC; CDR3 protein: CAISERYEQYF
D gene: NA; clone size: NA; J gene: TRBJ1-5; V gene: TRBV5-6; CDR3 DNA: TGTGCCAGCAGCTTGGCGGGCAATCAGCCCCAGCATTTT; CDR3 protein: CASSLAGNQPQHF
D gene: NA; clone size: NA; J gene: TRBJ1-2; V gene: TRBV9; CDR3 DNA: TGTGCCAGCAGCCGCGGCCTCTGGGGGGGGCCCAGCTATGGCTACACCTTC; CDR3 protein: CASSRGLWGGPSYGYTF
D gene: NA; clone size: NA; J gene: TRBJ2-3; V gene: TRBV6-5; CDR3 DNA: TGTGCCAGCAGTTACCGGGGGATCCGTTTGGGGGATACGCAGTATTTT; CDR3 protein: CASSYRGIRLGDTQYF
D gene: NA; clone size: NA; J gene: TRBJ2-1; V gene: TRBV11-2; CDR3 DNA: TGTGCCAGCAGCTTAGAGAAACTCTATGAGCAGTTCTTC; CDR3 protein: CASSLEKLYEQFF
D gene: NA; clone size: NA; J gene: TRBJ2-2; V gene: TRBV13; CDR3 DNA: TGTGCCAGCAGCCGTCCCCGGACATCTAACACCGGGGAGCTGTTTTTT; CDR3 protein: CASSRPRTSNTGELFF
D gene: NA; clone size: NA; J gene: TRBJ2-3; V gene: TRBV4-3; CDR3 DNA: TGCGCCAGCAGCCAAGTGGTTGGTCCCGCGATCCCTAGAGGGGGGGGTACGCAGTATTTT; CDR3 protein: CASSQVVGPAIPRGGGTQYF
D gene: TRBD2; clone size: NA; J gene: TRBJ2-7; V gene: TRBV7-9; CDR3 DNA: TGTGCCAGCAGCTTATACGTGAGCGGGGGGGCCCACGAGCAGTACTTC; CDR3 protein: CASSLYVSGGAHEQYF
D gene: TRBD2; clone size: NA; J gene: TRBJ2-7; V gene: TRBV30; CDR3 DNA: TGTGCCCGGAGTGGGGAGGGGCCCTACGAGCAGTACTTC; CDR3 protein: CARSGEGPYEQYF
D gene: TRBD1; clone size: once; J gene: TRBJ1-4; V gene: TRBV7-8; CDR3 DNA: TGTGCCAGCAGCTTTAACAGGGGACCCACAACTAATGAAAAACTGTTTTTT; CDR3 protein: CASSFNRGPTTNEKLFF
D gene: TRBD1; clone size: NA; J gene: TRBJ1-1; V gene: TRBV19; CDR3 DNA: TGTGCCAGTCTTCCGGGACAGGGTCCCATTGAAGCTTTCTTT; CDR3 protein: CASLPGQGPIEAFF
D gene: NA; clone size: NA; J gene: TRBJ1-1; V gene: TRBV29-1; CDR3 DNA: TGCAGCGTGAGACCGCCGGGCACTGAAGCTTTCTTT; CDR3 protein: CSVRPPGTEAFF
D gene: NA; clone size: NA; J gene: TRBJ1-5; V gene: TRBV5-5; CDR3 DNA: TGTGCCAGCAGCTTGGTAGGGGGACAGCCCCAGCATTTT; CDR3 protein: CASSLVGGQPQHF